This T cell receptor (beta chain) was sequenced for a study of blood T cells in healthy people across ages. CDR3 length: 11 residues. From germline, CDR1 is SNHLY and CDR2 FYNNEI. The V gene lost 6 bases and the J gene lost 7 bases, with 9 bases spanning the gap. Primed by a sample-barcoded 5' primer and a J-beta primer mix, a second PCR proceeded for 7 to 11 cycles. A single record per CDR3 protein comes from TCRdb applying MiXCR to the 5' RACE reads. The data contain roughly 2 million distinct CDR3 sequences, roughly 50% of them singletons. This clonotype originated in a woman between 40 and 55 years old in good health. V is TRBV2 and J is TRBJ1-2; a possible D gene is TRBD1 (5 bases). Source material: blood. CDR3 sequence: CASRAGIGYTF. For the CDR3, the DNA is TGTGCCAGCAGGGCAGGGATTGGCTACACCTTC.